This T cell receptor beta chain emerged from a study of technical replicates of blood from a handful of donors (dated by TCRdb to about 2017). Including cysteine and phenylalanine, the CDR3 has 17 amino acids. The sequence is cut down to CDR3 DNA, 51 bases in frame from base 1. According to the germline V gene, CDR1 reads MDHEN and CDR2 reads SYDVKM. At the junction V is shortened by 5 bases and J by 1 base; bases outside the gene matches: 9. Libraries were built with the immunoSEQ multiplex PCR assay. The table was pulled from immuneACCESS by TCRdb, which kept in-frame rearrangements only. Such tables lose some clones; where checked, under half of the loss comes from unresolved V genes, and the rest has no known cause. The sample includes tens of thousands of clones, with more than 90% observed a single time. The top ten clonotypes cover roughly 0.36% of the sample. On this clone: The clone's antigen remains unknown. Per-base quality was not reported, and no clone a single base away is much larger than it.

The source is a human donor in good health. The material sequenced was T cells isolated from PBMCs. The rearrangement joined TRBV28 to TRBJ2-4, with TRBD2 identical over 9 junction bases. The DNA is TGTGCCAGCAGTCCGGGACTAGCTGGAGGGGCCAAAAACATTCAGTACTTC. Its translation is CASSPGLAGGAKNIQYF.